Presented here are 14 T cell receptor beta chains from one specimen sequenced in a study of shared clonotypes between healthy human individuals. The table came from immunoSEQ multiplex PCR; TCRdb's copy has only in-frame clones and leaves some out. Of roughly 500,000 clones listed, 79% are singletons. The source material was PBMCs. Every receptor here comes from a woman in her thirties or forties in good health. Some clones in this sample may be carry-over from other donors' samples.

This rearrangement joins TRBV7-2 to TRBJ1-3; D gene unclear. V lost 1 base to trimming and J lost 0 bases, with 10 bases between them. In germline, CDR1 is SGHTA, CDR2 FQGNSA. The CDR3 contains 16 residues. This chain's CDR3 is CASSLVSGNSGNTIYF. CDR3 sequence (DNA): TGTGCCAGCAGCTTAGTGTCGGGGAACTCTGGAAACACCATATATTTT.

The chain employs TRBV19 and TRBJ2-7; no clear D gene. The ends were cut back, 6 bases at V and 5 bases at J, with 8 bases in the middle. CDR3 length: 11 residues. CDR1 is LNHDA, CDR2 SQIVND, per germline (reference sequence). CDR3 region: CASSHQNEQYF. CDR3 in DNA: TGTGCCAGTAGCCATCAGAACGAGCAGTACTTC. The whole variable domain, filled in from reference TRBV19 and TRBJ2-7, reads DGGITQSPKYLFRKEGQNVTLSCEQNLNHDAMYWYRQDPGQGLRLIYYSQIVNDFQKGDIAEGYSVSREKKESFPLTVTSAQKNPTAFYLCASSHQNEQYFGPGTRLTVT.

This rearrangement joins TRBV7-9 to TRBJ2-1, with 9 bases that match TRBD2. The V segment lost 5 bases and the J segment 9 bases; nucleotides outside the gene matches: 14. The CDR3 runs 16 residues. The germline V gene encodes CDR1 SEHNR and CDR2 FQNEAQ (reference sequence). The CDR3 reads CASSPRRTAGGSEQFF. CDR3 nucleotide sequence: TGTGCCAGCAGCCCCCGCCGGACAGCGGGAGGAAGTGAGCAGTTCTTC.

DNA of the CDR3: TGTGCCAGTACCCCCGGGGCTACTCGCTATGGCTACACCTTC. Residues: CASTPGATRYGYTF. The rearrangement joins TRBV19 to TRBJ1-2; TRBD1 might be the D (5 bases). Germline CDR1 and CDR2: LNHDA and SQIVND (reference sequence). The CDR3 contains 14 residues. V was clipped by 7 bases and J by 4 bases, with 16 bases between them.

Of note for this clone: This sample includes further DNA sequences coding for the same CDR3. This chain uses TRBV6-1 with TRBJ2-1; unclear D gene. Trimming removed 0 bases at V and 4 bases at J, with 7 bases between. The CDR3 loop spans 14 amino acids. Germline-derived CDR1 and CDR2 are MNHNS and SASEGT. CDR3 sequence reads: CASSEASPYNEQFF. The CDR3 region has the DNA TGTGCCAGCAGTGAAGCGTCCCCGTACAATGAGCAGTTCTTC.

The rearrangement joins TRBV10-3 to TRBJ2-7, with D unresolved. Trimming left V 5 bases short and J 2 bases short, with 13 bases between. This CDR3 spans 14 amino acids. Per the germline V gene, CDR1 is ENHRY and CDR2 is SYGVKD. In DNA, the CDR3 is TGTGCCATCAGTAATGCTCCAAGTACCTACGAGCAGTACTTC. This codes for CAISNAPSTYEQYF.

V gene TRBV28 combines with J gene TRBJ2-5, with TRBD1 identical over 7 bases. Germline V gene sequence: CDR1 MDHEN, CDR2 SYDVKM. The ends lost 1 base at V and 7 bases at J; junction bases unmatched: 9. The length of the CDR3 is 15 residues. CDR3 nucleotide sequence: TGTGCCAGCAGTTTATTGGGACAGAACCTGCGGACCCAGTACTTC. This sequence encodes CASSLLGQNLRTQYF.

The genes are TRBV7-2 and TRBJ1-2; D is ambiguous. Trimming removed 6 bases from V and 10 bases from J, with 15 bases in between. The CDR3 consists of 12 residues. Germline V CDR1 and CDR2: SGHTA, FQGNSA. The CDR3: CASRLTGNLYTF. Written as DNA, the CDR3 is TGTGCCAGCAGGTTGACCGGGAACCTCTACACCTTC.

V is TRBV5-1 and J is TRBJ1-1; TRBD1 matches at 10 bases. Germline CDR1 SGHRS, CDR2 YFSETQ. J lost 4 bases, V lost 0 bases, and 3 bases had no gene match. The CDR3 is 15 residues long. The CDR3: CASSLGQGAGTEAFF. The CDR3, as DNA: TGCGCCAGCAGCTTGGGACAGGGGGCTGGCACTGAAGCTTTCTTT.

The V and J genes are TRBV11-2 and TRBJ2-1; 12 nucleotides line up with TRBD2. Germline CDR1 is SGHAT and CDR2 is FQNNGV. V was clipped by 1 base and J by 9 bases; unmatched bases: 10. This CDR3 has 17 residues. The CDR3, as DNA: TGTGCCAGCAGCTTAGGGAGACTAGCGGGAGATGTCGGTGAGCAGTTCTTC. It codes for CASSLGRLAGDVGEQFF.

This clone was observed a few times. This chain joins TRBV18 and TRBJ1-3, with a weak D call TRBD1 (5 bases). The CDR3 covers 16 residues. The germline CDR1 and CDR2 sequences are KGHSH and LQKENI. V lost 6 bases and J 0 bases, leaving 15 bases between the germline ends. The CDR3 coding sequence is TGTGCCAGCTCGAGACAGCAGTGGGCCTCTGGAAACACCATATATTTT. Its protein product is CASSRQQWASGNTIYF. Full variable domain (missing parts from reference TRBV18 and TRBJ1-3): NAGVMQNPRHLVRRRGQEARLRCSPMKGHSHVYWYRQLPEEGLKFMVYLQKENIIDESGMPKERFSAEFPKEGPSILRIQQVVRGDSAAYFCASSRQQWASGNTIYFGEGSWLTVV.

This clone was seen once. This chain links TRBV18 with TRBJ2-1; TRBD1 matches at 7 bases. This CDR3 spans 12 amino acids. Per germline, CDR1 KGHSH and CDR2 LQKENI. V lost 5 bases, J lost 9 bases, and 4 bases stayed unmatched. For the CDR3, the DNA is TGTGCCAGCTCAAGACAGGGTGGTGAGCAGTTCTTC. Translating it yields CASSRQGGEQFF.

V is TRBV5-4 and J is TRBJ2-1; TRBD2 matches 9 bases. This CDR3 comprises 15 residues. Unmatched junction bases numbered 8, after V lost 0 bases and J lost 10 bases. Germline-derived CDR1 and CDR2 are SGHNT and YYREEE (reference sequence). Here the CDR3 DNA reads TGTGCCAGCAGCTTGGGACTAGCGGCCTGGGAAGAGCAGTTCTTC. As protein: CASSLGLAAWEEQFF.

Worth noting for this clone: At one of its ends the junction is not consistent with the germline gene, which may arise from a read error. This CDR3 is also generated by other DNA sequences in the sample. The gene calls are TRBV7-9 and TRBJ2-2; TRBD2 agrees at 7 bases. The CDR3 is made up of 16 amino acids. CDR1 and CDR2 from the germline V gene are SEHNR and FQNEAQ (reference sequence). CDR3 loop: CASSQDTLGGPGELFF. CDR3 nucleotide sequence: TGCGCCAGCAGCCAAGATACGCTGGGAGGGCCCGGGGAGCTGTTTTTT. The full variable domain, completed using reference TRBV7-9 and TRBJ2-2, is DTGVSQNPRHKITKRGQNVTFRCDPISEHNRLYWYRQTLGQGPEFLTYFQNEAQLEKSRLLSDRFSAERPKGSFSTLEIQRTEQGDSAMYLCASSQDTLGGPGELFFGEGSRLTVL.